This T cell receptor (beta chain) was documented in a study of T-cell reconstitution after alpha-beta-depleted transplantation in children. Overall study results and limits: Reportedly, only several hundred clones from non-depleted graft cells drove alpha-beta T-cell counts at about two months. Once a year had passed after transplant, T-cell counts and diversity came mostly from newly produced T cells. Some patients' high day-60 TCRbeta diversity was traced to surviving recipient T cells and thymic progenitors.

Concerning this clonotype itself: Its antigen remains unidentified.

The authors prepared the TCRbeta library with unique molecular identifiers. Each CDR3 protein gets one entry after TCRdb re-called the PCR reads with MiXCR. The table lists about 32,000 distinct CDR3 sequences, around 7% of them singletons. V dropped 6 bases and J dropped 5 bases, with 19 bases sitting between them. The CDR3 consists of 15 residues. This chain joins TRBV12-3 or TRBV12-4 and TRBJ2-5, with D possibly matching TRBD1 (7 bases). The material sequenced was peripheral blood, taken 60 days after TCRalphabeta/CD19-depleted stem cell transplant. The source is a child younger than two who had a stem cell transplant for acute myeloid leukemia, so the T cells may come from the graft donor. CDR3: CASSSRQGREETQYF. In DNA form, the CDR3 reads TGTGCCAGCAGCTCCCGACAGGGCCGGGAGGAGACCCAGTACTTC.